The 20 T cell receptor beta chains below all came from one sample that was sequenced in a study of regulatory T cells in long-lasting Graves disease. Time point in this sample: persistent/refractory GD, antithyroid drugs over 5 years with positive TRAb. TCR sequences were obtained from RNA taken from PBMCs. Arm-PCR of CDR3 regions and iRepertoire HTBI primers were used to build TCR beta libraries. Via MiXCR, TCRdb re-called the multiplex PCR reads, giving one row per CDR3 protein. The table includes 400,000 or so distinct CDR3 sequences, 23% detected once. The sample consisted of peripheral blood mononuclear cells (PBMCs), taken when the disease was refractory, from a patient treated with antithyroid drugs. The source is a female donor with Graves disease.

This chain uses TRBV4-1 with TRBJ2-7; 7 nucleotides agree with TRBD2. The CDR3 has 14 residues. In germline, CDR1 is MGHRA, CDR2 YSYEKL. Germline trimming cut 5 bases from V and 3 bases from J; bases unmatched to any gene: 7. Here the CDR3 reads CASSSGTKVYEQYF. CDR3 coding DNA: TGCGCCAGCAGCTCCGGGACTAAGGTCTACGAGCAGTACTTC.

Only a few counts were recorded for this clonotype. The V and J genes are TRBV20-1 and TRBJ1-5; 9 bases line up with TRBD1. The CDR3 has 14 amino acids. Germline loops: CDR1 DFQATT, CDR2 SNEGSKA (reference sequence). Germline trimming cut 7 bases from V and 2 bases from J; bases unmatched to any gene: 6. For the CDR3, the DNA is TGCAGTGTTTCGGGACAGGGCGGCAATCAGCCCCAGCATTTT. Protein: CSVSGQGGNQPQHF.

The chain recombines TRBV14 with TRBJ2-7; TRBD1 agrees at 11 bases. This CDR3 region has 14 residues. Germline V gives CDR1 SGHDN, CDR2 FVKESK. The V segment lost 6 bases and the J segment 3 bases; nucleotides outside the gene matches: 4. Here the CDR3 DNA reads TGTGCCAGCAGTGGACAGGGGGCGTACTACGAGCAGTACTTC. This codes for CASSGQGAYYEQYF.

V is TRBV18 and J is TRBJ2-7; D unresolved. V lost 0 bases and J 0 bases, leaving 9 bases between the germline ends. The CDR3 spans 15 residues. Per the germline V gene, CDR1 is KGHSH and CDR2 is LQKENI. CDR3 region: CASSPPSPGSYEQYF. The DNA for the CDR3 is TGTGCCAGCTCACCACCTAGCCCTGGCTCCTACGAGCAGTACTTC.

V gene TRBV7-6 combines with J gene TRBJ2-2; D ambiguous. Germline loops: CDR1 SGHVS, CDR2 FNYEAQ. This CDR3 contains 11 residues. V lost 10 bases, J lost 5 bases, and 8 bases lay in between. The CDR3 here is CATGQTGELFF. The CDR3 nucleotides are TGTGCCACCGGCCAGACCGGGGAGCTGTTTTTT.

Of note for this clonotype: One end of the junction fails to match germline, which may point to a read error. The rearrangement joins TRBV6-1 to TRBJ2-2; D may match TRBD1 or TRBD2 (6 bases each). Per germline, CDR1 MNHNS and CDR2 SASEGT. This CDR3 has 15 residues. The CDR3 DNA reads TGTGCCAGCAGAGCTTTCACAGGGAACACCGGGGGGCTGTTTTTT. This gives the protein CASRAFTGNTGGLFF.

Comment on this clonotype: One base separates it from a far larger clone, so it is likely a read error. The chain couples TRBV18 to TRBJ1-5; unclear D gene. Germline CDR1 KGHSH, CDR2 LQKENI. The CDR3 spans 13 residues. The CDR3 sequence: CASSPGSNQPQRF. The CDR3 DNA is TGTGCCAGCTCACCGGGATCCAATCAGCCCCAGCGTTTT.

This clonotype was counted many times. V and J are TRBV2 and TRBJ2-7; D unclear. The CDR3 totals 12 residues. CDR1 and CDR2 from the germline V gene are SNHLY and FYNNEI. Trimming took off 3 bases at V and 6 bases at J, with 9 bases between the two ends. For the CDR3, the DNA is TGTGCCAGCAGTGATCCTGCGACCGAGCAGTACTTC. This codes for CASSDPATEQYF.

This clonotype was counted ten times or more. The CDR3 spells CASSLGQGGAFF. The CDR3 DNA reads as TGCGCCAGCAGCTTGGGACAGGGGGGAGCTTTCTTT. The chain uses TRBV5-1 and TRBJ1-1; 9 bases line up with TRBD1. Germline V gives CDR1 SGHRS, CDR2 YFSETQ. V dropped 0 bases and J dropped 10; count of bases not matched to a gene: 1. The CDR3 length is 12 residues.

There are a few counts of this clonotype. The rearrangement links TRBV5-5 to TRBJ2-2; 8 bases fit TRBD1. Germline CDR1 reads SGHKS; CDR2 reads YYEKEE (reference sequence). Trimming cost V 5 bases and J 5 bases; bases outside gene matches: 8. The CDR3 consists of 15 residues. CDR3 in amino acids: CASRKIRGLTGELFF. The DNA of the CDR3 is TGTGCCAGCAGGAAGATCAGGGGGCTAACCGGGGAGCTGTTTTTT.

The rearrangement joins TRBV5-1 to TRBJ1-1; 9 bases match TRBD1. J was trimmed by 1 base and V by 4 bases; bases with no gene match: 8. The CDR3 runs to 16 residues. Germline CDR1 SGHRS, CDR2 YFSETQ. As DNA, the CDR3 is TGCGCCAGCAGCCATAACACAGGGGGCGGGAACACTGAAGCTTTCTTT. It specifies CASSHNTGGGNTEAFF.

In this sample, this clonotype turned up a few times. The chain has TRBV15 and TRBJ1-1, with TRBD1 matching 7 bases. CDR3 length equals 14 residues. V trimming: 3 bases; J trimming: 11 bases; junction bases outside the gene matches: 12. Germline loops: CDR1 LNHNV, CDR2 YYDKDF (reference sequence). CDR3 nucleotide sequence: TGTGCCACCAGCAGCCTTTCGTCAGGGGGGGAGGCTTTCTTT. Protein: CATSSLSSGGEAFF.

This clonotype was seen a few times. CDR3 in DNA: TGTGCCAGCACCAACGCCGCGGCGGGAGGCGAGCAGTACTTC. Amino acids: CASTNAAAGGEQYF. V and J are TRBV6-1 and TRBJ2-7; the match to TRBD2 covers 8 bases. Per the germline V gene, CDR1 is MNHNS and CDR2 is SASEGT. The CDR3 runs to 14 residues. Unmatched junction bases numbered 11, after V lost 7 bases and J lost 6 bases.

This clonotype was detected a few times. This chain uses TRBV7-2 with TRBJ2-5; 9 bases are shared with TRBD1. The junction had 1 base not matched to a gene; V was cut back by 4 bases and J by 10 bases. CDR3 length: 11 residues. CDR1 is SGHTA and CDR2 is FQGNSA in the germline V gene. Here the CDR3 DNA reads TGTGCCAGCAGCTGGACAGGGGACCAGTACTTC. The encoded protein is CASSWTGDQYF. The full variable domain, with the rest looked up from reference TRBV7-2 and TRBJ2-5, is GAGVSQSPSNKVTEKGKDVELRCDPISGHTALYWYRQSLGQGLEFLIYFQGNSAPDKSGLPSDRFSAERTGGSVSTLTIQRTQQEDSAVYLCASSWTGDQYFGPGTRLLVL.

This clonotype was seen many times. The J gene is TRBJ2-5, the V gene TRBV28; 7 bases map to TRBD1. The CDR3 has 15 amino acids. With 6 bases clipped from V and 2 bases from J, the junction kept 9 bases outside the gene matches. Germline V gene data show CDR1 as MDHEN and CDR2 as SYDVKM. The CDR3 reads CASSFLGTVQETQYF. The DNA for the CDR3 is TGTGCCAGCAGCTTCTTAGGGACAGTACAAGAGACCCAGTACTTC.

The sample holds one count of this clonotype. The rearrangement links TRBV7-2 to TRBJ1-5, with 7 bases fitting TRBD1. CDR1 is SGHTA, CDR2 FQGNSA, per germline. The CDR3 spans 14 residues. V gave up 6 bases and J gave up 6 bases; unmatched junction bases: 8. The CDR3 bases are TGTGCCAGCAGTCAGGGGGGGGGCAGTCAGCCCCAGCATTTT. As protein: CASSQGGGSQPQHF.

This clonotype was counted many times. CDR3 loop: CASSYAGGQAHGYTF. In nucleotides, the CDR3 is TGTGCCAGCAGTTACGCCGGCGGACAGGCCCATGGCTACACCTTC. The chain combines TRBV6-5 with TRBJ1-2; 7 bases are a match to TRBD1. The V gene end was trimmed by 2 bases and the J gene end by 6 bases; junction bases not matched to a gene: 9. There are 15 residues in the CDR3. From germline, CDR1 is MNHEY and CDR2 SVGAGI.

This clonotype was observed many times. This chain links TRBV12-3 or TRBV12-4 with TRBJ2-5; D possibly matches TRBD1 or TRBD2 (5 bases each). The CDR3 extends over 17 amino acids. Trimming cost V 3 bases and J 2 bases, with 19 bases left between them. The CDR3 DNA is TGTGCCAGCAGTTTGGAGAGGGGAGCCTCGGGACAAGAGACCCAGTACTTC. Translating it yields CASSLERGASGQETQYF.

This clonotype appeared many times. The chain carries TRBV11-2 and TRBJ2-5; 12 bases are shared with TRBD2. Germline V gene sequence: CDR1 SGHAT, CDR2 FQNNGV. The trim removed 2 bases at V and 2 bases at J, leaving 9 bases unmatched. This CDR3 region has 18 residues. CDR3 sequence reads: CASSLRSTSGRIQETQYF. The DNA of the CDR3 is TGTGCCAGCAGCTTAAGAAGTACTAGCGGGAGGATTCAAGAGACCCAGTACTTC.

This clonotype appeared a few times. The J gene is TRBJ1-2, the V gene TRBV28; 7 bases match TRBD1. CDR3 length equals 15 residues. Germline CDR1 and CDR2: MDHEN and SYDVKM. With 3 bases clipped from V and 0 bases from J, the junction kept 4 bases outside the gene matches. The CDR3 region has the DNA TGTGCCAGCAGTTTTACAGGGGTTGCTAACTATGGCTACACCTTC. Its protein product is CASSFTGVANYGYTF.